These T cell receptor beta chains were read from a single sample in a study of metastatic and nonmetastatic thyroid tumors. TCRdb re-clonotyped the PCR reads via MiXCR. The sample contains about 38,000 clones, roughly 26% of which appear only once. Sequencing input: blood. The receptors come from a female donor with papillary thyroid cancer or a benign thyroid nodule (not recorded which). Some clones in this sample may be carry-over from other donors' samples. CDR3s include the opening cysteine and the closing phenylalanine or tryptophan. D genes are given only for firm matches. Clone sizes are given selectively: once, few, many, or a class where the clone is expanded.

.	TRBV30	many	TRBJ1-1	TGTGCCTGGAGTGCCCAGGGAACCGAAGCTTTCTTT	CAWSAQGTEAFF
.	TRBV5-1	many	TRBJ1-1	TGCGCCAGCAGCTTGGACATACCATCTCAGGCTGAAGCTTTCTTT	CASSLDIPSQAEAFF
TRBD1	TRBV6-2/TRBV6-3	.	TRBJ1-2	TGTGCCAGCAGTTACTCGACGCCAGGGGGCAACTATGGCTACACCTTC	CASSYSTPGGNYGYTF
TRBD2	TRBV4-2	.	TRBJ2-3	TGTGCCAGCAGCCAAGGACTAGCGGGAGCAGATACGCAGTATTTT	CASSQGLAGADTQYF
.	TRBV7-6	.	TRBJ2-5	TGTGCCAGCATCTCCCACGGATGGAGCGCAGAGACCCAGTACTTC	CASISHGWSAETQYF
.	TRBV4-2	.	TRBJ2-3	TGTGCCAGCAGCCAAGATGCGGGCACAGATACGCAGTATTTT	CASSQDAGTDTQYF
TRBD2	TRBV20-1	many	TRBJ2-1	TGCAGTGCTAGAGGTTGGCTAGCGGCCTACAATGAGCAGTTCTTC	CSARGWLAAYNEQFF
.	TRBV20-1	.	TRBJ2-1	TGCAGTGCTAGAGACAGGGTACACTACAATGAGCAGTTCTTC	CSARDRVHYNEQFF
TRBD1	TRBV19	many	TRBJ2-3	TGTGCCAGTAGTATAGGGACAGGGGCAGATACGCAGTATTTT	CASSIGTGADTQYF
TRBD1	TRBV12-3/TRBV12-4	many	TRBJ2-2	TGTGCCAGCTGGACGGACAGGGGGAATAGAAAGACCGGGGAGCTGTTTTTT	CASWTDRGNRKTGELFF
.	TRBV7-9	many	TRBJ2-1	TGTGCCAGCAGCCCCGCGGAGGGGACATCCTACAATGAGCAGTTCTTC	CASSPAEGTSYNEQFF
.	TRBV20-1	.	TRBJ2-1	TGCAGTGCTAGTAAATTCAATAAGCAGTTCTTC	CSASKFNKQFF
.	TRBV30	.	TRBJ1-4	TGTGCCGGCTTTACCGCAACTAATGAAAAACTGTTTTTT	CAGFTATNEKLFF
.	TRBV30	.	TRBJ1-1	TGTGCCTGGAGTATGAACACTGAAGCTTTCTTT	CAWSMNTEAFF
.	TRBV4-1	few	TRBJ2-7	TGCGCCAGCAGCCTTAGAGGGGATTCGTACGAGCAGTACTTC	CASSLRGDSYEQYF
.	TRBV19	.	TRBJ1-5	TGTGCCAGTAGTATCGCGATGTGGGGAAGCCTTACCCAGCATTTT	CASSIAMWGSLTQHF
TRBD2	TRBV20-1	.	TRBJ2-3	TGCAGTGCTTTGAGCGGGAGGGCCTCAGATACGCAGTATTTT	CSALSGRASDTQYF
.	TRBV20-1	.	TRBJ2-1	TGCAGTGCCGGCCGCGCAGGCTCCTACAATGAGCAGTTCTTC	CSAGRAGSYNEQFF
TRBD2	TRBV7-9	many	TRBJ2-3	TGTGCCAGCAGGCTGACTAGCGGGGTAGGAGATACGCAGTATTTT	CASRLTSGVGDTQYF
TRBD2	TRBV6-1	few	TRBJ2-7	TGTGCCAGCAGCCGACTAGCGGGAGTCTCCTACGAGCAGTACTTC	CASSRLAGVSYEQYF
.	TRBV24-1	.	TRBJ2-5	TGTTCCACCAGTGATTTAGGTACCCAGTACTTC	CSTSDLGTQYF
.	TRBV27	few	TRBJ1-1	TGTGCCAGCAGCCTCAACAGGGTCGGGACTGAAGCTTTCTTT	CASSLNRVGTEAFF
.	TRBV6-1	medium-sized	TRBJ1-1	TGTGCCAGCAGGGAGGGTTTAGCAGCTTTCTTT	CASREGLAAFF
.	TRBV19	few	TRBJ2-1	TGTGCCAGTAGTTGGGCTAGTAATGAGCAGTTCTTC	CASSWASNEQFF
.	TRBV28	.	TRBJ1-2	TGTGCCAGCAGCCTCCCTCGAGTGCAGGGTTATGGCTACACCTTC	CASSLPRVQGYGYTF
TRBD2	TRBV6-2/TRBV6-3	medium-sized	TRBJ2-7	TGTGCCAGCAGTTACTCGGGACTATCCTACGAGCAGTACTTC	CASSYSGLSYEQYF
.	TRBV5-1	few	TRBJ1-1	TGCGCCAGCAGCCGTGCTGATACAGGGGAAGCTTTCTTT	CASSRADTGEAFF
.	TRBV15	few	TRBJ2-2	TGTGCCACCGCGACAGGGACTGCTGTGGAGCTGCTTTTT	CATATGTAVELLF
.	TRBV2	.	TRBJ2-1	TGTGCCAGCAGTGAACCCCTGTCCAATGAGCAGTTCTTC	CASSEPLSNEQFF
.	TRBV3-1	many	TRBJ1-5	TGTGCCAGCAGCCAGGGGGACTCGGATCAGCCCCAGCATTTT	CASSQGDSDQPQHF
.	TRBV28	few	TRBJ1-5	TGTGCCAGCAGTAGGGCTGCGTCGTCCCAAAATTTT	CASSRAASSQNF
.	TRBV7-3	.	TRBJ2-1	TGTGCCAGCAGCTTCGGCTACCAAGCCTACAATGAGCAGTTCTTC	CASSFGYQAYNEQFF
TRBD1	TRBV5-1	few	TRBJ2-1	TGCGCCAGCAGCTTAACCGGCGGACAGGGTGGGAATGAGCAGTTCTTC	CASSLTGGQGGNEQFF
.	TRBV20-1	.	TRBJ2-7	TGCAGTGCTAGCGAATGGGGGTCGAGCTCCTACGAGCAGTACTTC	CSASEWGSSSYEQYF
.	TRBV4-1	.	TRBJ1-2	TGCGCCAGCAGCCAACTGGGACATGGGCGTATGGGCTATGGCTACACCTTC	CASSQLGHGRMGYGYTF
.	TRBV28	.	TRBJ2-7	TGTGCCAGCAGCTTCGGAACTAGGAGGCACGAGCAGTACTTC	CASSFGTRRHEQYF
.	TRBV20-1	.	TRBJ2-7	TGCAGTGCTAGGGGAAGGGGAACCTACGAGCAGTACTTC	CSARGRGTYEQYF
.	TRBV6-1	medium-sized	TRBJ1-5	TGTGCCAGCAGTTTACAGGGTCGCCAGCCCCAGCATTTT	CASSLQGRQPQHF
.	TRBV20-1	.	TRBJ2-6	TGCAGTGCGAGAGACAGTGTATCCTCTGGGGCCAACGTCCTGACTTTC	CSARDSVSSGANVLTF
TRBD1	TRBV12-3/TRBV12-4	.	TRBJ1-2	TGTGCCAGCATCCGGGGACAGGGTGATGTCTACACCTTC	CASIRGQGDVYTF
.	TRBV28	many	TRBJ1-2	TGTGCCAGTCGTTCGGGCGTATATGGCTACACCTTC	CASRSGVYGYTF
.	TRBV5-1	.	TRBJ2-2	TGCGCCAGCAGCTTGGCTACGTGTGGCTTCACCGTGGAGCTGTTTTTT	CASSLATCGFTVELFF